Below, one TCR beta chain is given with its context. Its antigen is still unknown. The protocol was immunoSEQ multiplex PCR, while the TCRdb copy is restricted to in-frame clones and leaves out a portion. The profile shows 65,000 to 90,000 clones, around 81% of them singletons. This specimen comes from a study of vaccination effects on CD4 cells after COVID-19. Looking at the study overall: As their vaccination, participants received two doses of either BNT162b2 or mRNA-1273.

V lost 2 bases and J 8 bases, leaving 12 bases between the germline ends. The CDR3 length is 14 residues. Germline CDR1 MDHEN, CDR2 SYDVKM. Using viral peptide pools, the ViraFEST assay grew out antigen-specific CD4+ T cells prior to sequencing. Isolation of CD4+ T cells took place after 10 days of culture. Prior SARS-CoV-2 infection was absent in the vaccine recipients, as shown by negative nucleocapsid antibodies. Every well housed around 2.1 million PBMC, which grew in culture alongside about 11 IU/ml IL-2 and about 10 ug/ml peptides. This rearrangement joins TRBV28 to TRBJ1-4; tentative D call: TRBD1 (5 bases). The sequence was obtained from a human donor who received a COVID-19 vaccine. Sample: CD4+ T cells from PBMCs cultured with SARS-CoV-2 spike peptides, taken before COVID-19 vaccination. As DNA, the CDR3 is TGTGCCAGCAGTTTACAGGGTCTGCGAGAAAAACTGTTTTTT. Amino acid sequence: CASSLQGLREKLFF.